This TCR beta chain emerged from a study of shared clonotypes between healthy human individuals. A remark on this clone: Its specificity is unknown.

Negatively enriched CD4+ T cells were divided by CD45RA into naive and memory. The CDR3 sequence is 12 residues long. The germline V gene has CDR1 GTSNPN and CDR2 SVGIG (reference sequence). With 3 bases removed from V and 4 bases from J, the gap between germline ends came to 9 bases. Generated by immunoSEQ multiplex PCR, the TCRdb table keeps only in-frame clones and is missing some. Altogether millions of clones are present, approximately 95% being singletons, with the ten largest covering about 0.13%. Study-wide results and limits: The diversity represented, both genetic and in exposure history, was limited by few donors. The authors sampled blood alone, and tissue repertoires likely differ.

This receptor was obtained from a man between 18 and 35 years old in good health. Material: naive CD4+ T cells sorted from blood. Subset indicated: CD45RA+ positively selected. The V and J genes are TRBV30 and TRBJ2-5; no definite D call. CDR3 sequence: CAWSGSAETQYF. CDR3 DNA sequence: TGTGCCTGGAGCGGGTCGGCAGAGACCCAGTACTTC.